This TCR beta chain is from a study of blood T cell repertoires in COVID-19. Overall study context: Acute-phase and convalescent COVID-19 samples originated in the United States, Italy and Spain. T cells, B-cell-depleted T cells, or PBMCs supplied cDNA or gDNA.

Germline trimming cut 7 bases from V and 0 bases from J; bases unmatched to any gene: 6. Germline values: CDR1 MDHEN, CDR2 SYDVKM. The CDR3 contains 16 residues. Methods used by the authors: Reference gene primer amplification gave estimated nucleated cell counts. Clones were sequenced by immunoSEQ multiplex PCR, and TCRdb holds only the in-frame ones, with some missing. V and J calls and clone size are as listed in that table; D and trimming were resolved from the DNA. The top ten clones hold 1.5% to 2% of a sample with almost 250,000 clones, around nine tenths of them seen once. The chain couples TRBV28 to TRBJ1-6, with TRBD1 matching 7 bases. The sequencing input was peripheral blood. This clonotype was obtained from a woman between 55 and 75 years old who had recovered from COVID-19. The CDR3: CASTRDRSSYNSPLHF. For the CDR3, the DNA is TGTGCCAGCACCAGGGACAGAAGCTCCTATAATTCACCCCTCCACTTT. Complete variable domain (other parts from reference TRBV28 and TRBJ1-6): DVKVTQSSRYLVKRTGEKVFLECVQDMDHENMFWYRQDPGLGLRLIYFSYDVKMKEKGDIPEGYSVSREKKERFSLILESASTNQTSMYLCASTRDRSSYNSPLHFGNGTRLTVT.